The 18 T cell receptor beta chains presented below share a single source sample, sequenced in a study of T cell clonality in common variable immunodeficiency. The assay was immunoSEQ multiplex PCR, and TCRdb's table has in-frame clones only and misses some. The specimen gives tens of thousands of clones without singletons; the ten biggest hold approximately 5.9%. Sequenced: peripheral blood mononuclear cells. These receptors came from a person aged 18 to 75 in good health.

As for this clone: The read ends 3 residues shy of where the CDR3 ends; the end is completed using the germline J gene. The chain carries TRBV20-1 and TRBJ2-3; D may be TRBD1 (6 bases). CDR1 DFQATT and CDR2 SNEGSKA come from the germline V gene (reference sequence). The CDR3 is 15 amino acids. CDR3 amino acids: CSARDWGHSLETQYF. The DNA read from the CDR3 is TGCAGTGCTAGAGATTGGGGACACTCTCTAGAGACG.

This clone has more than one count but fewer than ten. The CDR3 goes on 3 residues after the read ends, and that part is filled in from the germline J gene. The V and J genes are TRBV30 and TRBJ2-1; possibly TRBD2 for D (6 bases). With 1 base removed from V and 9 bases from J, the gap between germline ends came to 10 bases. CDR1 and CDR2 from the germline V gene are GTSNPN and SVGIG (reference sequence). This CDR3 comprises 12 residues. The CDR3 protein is CAWSGGVREQFF. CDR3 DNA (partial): TGTGCCTGGAGTGGCGGGGTCCGTGAG.

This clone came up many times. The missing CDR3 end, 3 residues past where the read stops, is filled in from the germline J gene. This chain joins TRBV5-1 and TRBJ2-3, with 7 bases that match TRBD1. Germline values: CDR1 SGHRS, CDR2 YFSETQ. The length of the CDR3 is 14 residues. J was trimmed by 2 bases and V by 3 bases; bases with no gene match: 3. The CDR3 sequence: CASSSGTDTDTQYF. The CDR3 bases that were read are TGCGCCAGCAGCTCCGGGACAGACACAGATACG.

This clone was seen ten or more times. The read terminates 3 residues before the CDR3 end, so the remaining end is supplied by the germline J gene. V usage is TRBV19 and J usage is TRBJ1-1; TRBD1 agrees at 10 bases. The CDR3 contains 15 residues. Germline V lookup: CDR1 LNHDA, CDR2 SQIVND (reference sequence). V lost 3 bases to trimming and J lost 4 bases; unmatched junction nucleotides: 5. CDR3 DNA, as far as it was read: TGTGCCAGTAGTATCGGACAGGGGGTCGGCACTGAA. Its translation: CASSIGQGVGTE. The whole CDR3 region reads CASSIGQGVGTEAFF. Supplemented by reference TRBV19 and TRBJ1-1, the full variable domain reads DGGITQSPKYLFRKEGQNVTLSCEQNLNHDAMYWYRQDPGQGLRLIYYSQIVNDFQKGDIAEGYSVSREKKESFPLTVTSAQKNPTAFYLCASSIGQGVGTEAFFGQGTRLTVV.

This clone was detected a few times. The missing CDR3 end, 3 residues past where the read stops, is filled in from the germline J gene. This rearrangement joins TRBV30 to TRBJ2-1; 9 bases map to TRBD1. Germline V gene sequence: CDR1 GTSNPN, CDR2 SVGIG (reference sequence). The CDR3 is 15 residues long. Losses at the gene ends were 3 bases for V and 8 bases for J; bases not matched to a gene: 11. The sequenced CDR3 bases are TGTGCCTGGAGGGGGGGGGACAGGGTGGGTGATGAG. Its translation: CAWRGGDRVGDE. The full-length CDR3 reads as CAWRGGDRVGDEQFF.

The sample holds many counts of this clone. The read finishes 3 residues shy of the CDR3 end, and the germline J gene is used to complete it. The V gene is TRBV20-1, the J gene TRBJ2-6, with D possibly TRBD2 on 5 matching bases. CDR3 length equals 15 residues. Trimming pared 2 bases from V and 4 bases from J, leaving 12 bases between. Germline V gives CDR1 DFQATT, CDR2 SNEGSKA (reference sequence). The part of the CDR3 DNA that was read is TGCAGTGCTAGACCTACGGGGTTGGGGGCCAACGTC. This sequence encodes CSARPTGLGANV. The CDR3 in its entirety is CSARPTGLGANVLTF.

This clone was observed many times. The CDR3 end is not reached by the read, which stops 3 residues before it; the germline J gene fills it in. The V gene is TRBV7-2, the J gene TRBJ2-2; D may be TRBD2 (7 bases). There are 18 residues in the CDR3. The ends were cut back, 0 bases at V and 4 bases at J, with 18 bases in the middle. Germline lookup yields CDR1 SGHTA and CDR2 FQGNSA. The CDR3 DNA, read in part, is TGTGCCAGCAGCTTAGCCCCCTTGGGGGGCGGGGGCACCGGGGAG. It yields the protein CASSLAPLGGGGTGE. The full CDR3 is CASSLAPLGGGGTGELFF.

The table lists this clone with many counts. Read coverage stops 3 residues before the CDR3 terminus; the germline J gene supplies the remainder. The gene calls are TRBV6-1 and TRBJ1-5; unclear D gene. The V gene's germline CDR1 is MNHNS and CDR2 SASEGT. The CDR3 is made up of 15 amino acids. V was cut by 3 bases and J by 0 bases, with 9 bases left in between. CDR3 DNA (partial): TGTGCCAGCAGTGACACAGCTTATAGCAATCAGCCC. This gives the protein CASSDTAYSNQP. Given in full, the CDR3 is CASSDTAYSNQPQHF.

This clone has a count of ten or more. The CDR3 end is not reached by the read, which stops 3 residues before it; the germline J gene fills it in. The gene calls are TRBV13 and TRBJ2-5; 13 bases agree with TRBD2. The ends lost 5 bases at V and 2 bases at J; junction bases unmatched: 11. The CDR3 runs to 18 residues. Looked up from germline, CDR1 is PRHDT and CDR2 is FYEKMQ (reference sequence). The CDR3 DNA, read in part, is TGTGCCAGCAGCAAGGAGGGACTAGCGGGGTTGTCACAAGAGACC. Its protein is CASSKEGLAGLSQET. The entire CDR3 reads CASSKEGLAGLSQETQYF.

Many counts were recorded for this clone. The CDR3 DNA, read in part, is TGTGCCTGGTCTAAAGGGCGGGGGGGCTTGGGTGAG. Amino acids: CAWSKGRGGLGE. The whole CDR3 is CAWSKGRGGLGEQFF. The chain recombines TRBV30 with TRBJ2-1, with 9 bases matching TRBD2. The CDR3 is cut off 3 residues early in the read; its end comes from the germline J gene. CDR1 GTSNPN and CDR2 SVGIG come from the germline V gene (reference sequence). The CDR3 spans 15 residues. Trimming cost V 5 bases and J 9 bases; bases outside gene matches: 14.

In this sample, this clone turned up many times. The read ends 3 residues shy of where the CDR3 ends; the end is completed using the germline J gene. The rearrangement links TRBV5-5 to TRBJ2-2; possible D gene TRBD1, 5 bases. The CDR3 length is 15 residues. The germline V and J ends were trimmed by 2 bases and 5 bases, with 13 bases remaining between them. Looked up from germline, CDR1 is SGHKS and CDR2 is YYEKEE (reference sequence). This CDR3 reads CASSFTGKGTGELFF. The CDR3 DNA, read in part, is TGTGCCAGCAGCTTTACAGGAAAAGGAACCGGGGAG.

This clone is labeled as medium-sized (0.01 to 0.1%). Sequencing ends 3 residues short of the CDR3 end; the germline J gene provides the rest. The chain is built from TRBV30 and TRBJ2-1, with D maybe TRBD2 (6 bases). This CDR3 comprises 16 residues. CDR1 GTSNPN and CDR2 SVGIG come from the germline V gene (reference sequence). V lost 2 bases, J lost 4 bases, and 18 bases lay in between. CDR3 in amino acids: CAWSFGRKRGYNEQFF. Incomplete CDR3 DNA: TGTGCCTGGAGTTTCGGTAGAAAACGGGGGTACAATGAG.

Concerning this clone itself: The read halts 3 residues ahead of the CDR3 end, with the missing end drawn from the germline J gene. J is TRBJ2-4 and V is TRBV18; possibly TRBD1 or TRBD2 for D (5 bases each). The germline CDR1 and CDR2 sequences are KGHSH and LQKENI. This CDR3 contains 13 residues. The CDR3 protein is CASSLQETRGQYF. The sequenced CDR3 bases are TGTGCCAGCTCGCTGCAGGAGACGAGGGGT.

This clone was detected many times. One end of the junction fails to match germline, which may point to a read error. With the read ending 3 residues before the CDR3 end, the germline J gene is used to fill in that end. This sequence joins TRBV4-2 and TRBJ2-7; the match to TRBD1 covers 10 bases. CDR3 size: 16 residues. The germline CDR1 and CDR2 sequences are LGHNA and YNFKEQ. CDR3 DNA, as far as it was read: TGCGCCAGCTCCTACTCCGGGACAGGGGAATCCTACGAG. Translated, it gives CASSYSGTGESYE. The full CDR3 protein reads CASSYSGTGESYEQYF.

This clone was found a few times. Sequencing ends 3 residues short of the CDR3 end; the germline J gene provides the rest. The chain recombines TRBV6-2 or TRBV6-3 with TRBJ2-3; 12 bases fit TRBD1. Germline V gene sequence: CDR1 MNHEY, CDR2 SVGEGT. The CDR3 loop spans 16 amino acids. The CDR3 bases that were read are TGTGCCAGCAGTTACCGGGACAGGGGGCGAGGTCAGCCG. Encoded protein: CASSYRDRGRGQP. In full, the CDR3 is CASSYRDRGRGQPQYF.

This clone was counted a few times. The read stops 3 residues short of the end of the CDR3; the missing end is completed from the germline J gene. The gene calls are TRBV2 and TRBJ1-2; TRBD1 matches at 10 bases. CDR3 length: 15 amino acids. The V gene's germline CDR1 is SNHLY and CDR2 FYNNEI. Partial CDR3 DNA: TGTGCCAGCAGTCCTAGGACAGGGGGACTCGACGAC. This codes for CASSPRTGGLDD. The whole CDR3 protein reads CASSPRTGGLDDYTF.

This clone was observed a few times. CDR3 sequence: CASSLGGGSPNTEAFF. CDR3 DNA (partial): TGTGCCAGCAGCTTAGGAGGGGGTTCGCCGAACACTGAA. This chain joins TRBV13 and TRBJ1-1; the D gene is possibly TRBD1 (6 bases). The missing CDR3 end, 3 residues past where the read stops, is filled in from the germline J gene. The V end lost 0 bases, the J end lost 1 base, and 12 bases lay between the germline ends. CDR3 length: 16 residues. Germline V gene sequence: CDR1 PRHDT, CDR2 FYEKMQ (reference sequence).

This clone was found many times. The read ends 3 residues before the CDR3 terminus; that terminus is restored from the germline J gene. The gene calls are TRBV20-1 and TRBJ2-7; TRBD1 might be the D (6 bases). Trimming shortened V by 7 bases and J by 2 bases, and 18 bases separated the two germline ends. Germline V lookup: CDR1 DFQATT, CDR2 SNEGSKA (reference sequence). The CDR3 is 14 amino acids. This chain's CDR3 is CSVPRATGAYEQYF. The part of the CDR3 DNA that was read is TGCAGTGTCCCGCGGGCGACAGGAGCCTACGAG.